The 7 T cell receptor beta chains listed next were all sequenced from one sample in a study of T cells in localized non-small cell lung cancer. Libraries were prepared by immunoSEQ multiplex PCR; TCRdb keeps only in-frame clonotypes and omits some of them. The sample includes around 16,000 clones, approximately 91% of them seen just once. The sample consisted of peripheral blood, taken before any cancer treatment. The receptor set was obtained from a female donor of 60 years or more with stage III squamous cell lung carcinoma.

Only one count was recorded for this clone. The V gene is TRBV7-2, the J gene TRBJ2-7; 8 bases fit TRBD1. V was clipped by 6 bases and J by 7 bases; unmatched bases: 17. The germline V gene encodes CDR1 SGHTA and CDR2 FQGNSA. This CDR3 is built from 16 residues. In nucleotides, the CDR3 is TGTGCCAGCAGTTCGAATTCCGGGACAGGAATAAAAGAGCAGTACTTC. Residues: CASSSNSGTGIKEQYF.

The CDR3 coding sequence is TGCGCCAGCAGCGGGGTGGTCGCGCGGACTAGCGGGGGGCCCGACTACAATGAGCAGTTCTTC. Residues: CASSGVVARTSGGPDYNEQFF. The chain carries TRBV5-1 and TRBJ2-1; 14 positions match TRBD2. V trimming: 4 bases; J trimming: 3 bases; junction bases outside the gene matches: 18. The germline CDR1 and CDR2 sequences are SGHRS and YFSETQ. This CDR3 region has 21 residues.

V usage is TRBV5-6 and J usage is TRBJ1-1; the match to TRBD1 covers 10 bases. The junction had 2 bases not matched to a gene; V was cut back by 0 bases and J by 12 bases. The germline gives CDR1 SGHDT, CDR2 YYEEEE. This CDR3 has 12 residues. The CDR3 nucleotides read TGTGCCAGCAGCTTGGGGGACAGGGGAACTTTCTTT. Translated, it gives CASSLGDRGTFF. Variable domain in full (rest from reference TRBV5-6 and TRBJ1-1): DAGVTQSPTHLIKTRGQQVTLRCSPKSGHDTVSWYQQALGQGPQFIFQYYEEEERQRGNFPDRFSGHQFPNYSSELNVNALLLGDSALYLCASSLGDRGTFFGQGTRLTVV.

The V and J genes are TRBV7-8 and TRBJ2-1; D is ambiguous. With 1 base removed from V and 8 bases from J, the gap between germline ends came to 9 bases. The germline V gene has CDR1 SGHVS and CDR2 FQNEAQ. This CDR3 is 13 amino acids long. The CDR3 nucleotides read TGTGCCAGCAGCTTAGACAGAACCCATGAGCAGTTCTTC. Its translation: CASSLDRTHEQFF.

The chain recombines TRBV15 with TRBJ1-5; D remains unclear. V dropped 1 base and J dropped 5 bases, with 12 bases sitting between them. This CDR3 spans 15 amino acids. In germline, CDR1 is LNHNV, CDR2 YYDKDF (reference sequence). The CDR3 is CATSRGPSPHQPQHF. The CDR3 nucleotides are TGTGCCACCAGCAGAGGGCCCTCGCCCCATCAGCCCCAGCATTTT.

The V gene is TRBV29-1, the J gene TRBJ2-7; possible D gene TRBD2, 6 bases. Looked up from germline, CDR1 is SQVTM and CDR2 is ANQGSEA. Trimming cost V 4 bases and J 3 bases, with 10 bases left between them. This CDR3 contains 12 residues. In DNA, the CDR3 is TGCAGCGTTGGCAGGACTAACTACGAGCAGTACTTC. Protein: CSVGRTNYEQYF.

The chain couples TRBV7-2 to TRBJ2-7, with 13 positions matching TRBD2. J lost 1 base, V lost 1 base, and 10 bases had no gene match. The CDR3 consists of 19 residues. Germline CDR1 and CDR2: SGHTA and FQGNSA. The CDR3 loop reads CASSLGVGTSGRGSYEQYF. The CDR3 DNA is TGTGCCAGCAGCTTAGGGGTGGGCACTAGCGGGAGGGGGTCCTACGAGCAGTACTTC.